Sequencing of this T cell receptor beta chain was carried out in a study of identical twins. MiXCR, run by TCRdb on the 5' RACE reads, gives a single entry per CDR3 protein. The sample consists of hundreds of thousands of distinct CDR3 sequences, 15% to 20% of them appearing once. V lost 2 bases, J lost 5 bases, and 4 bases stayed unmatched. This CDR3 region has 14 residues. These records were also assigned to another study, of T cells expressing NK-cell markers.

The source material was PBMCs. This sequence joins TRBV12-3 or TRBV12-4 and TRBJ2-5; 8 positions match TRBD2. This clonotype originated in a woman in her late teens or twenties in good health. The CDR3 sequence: CASSLWLAGETQYF. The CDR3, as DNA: TGTGCCAGCAGTTTATGGTTAGCGGGGGAGACCCAGTACTTC.